The entry that follows covers one T cell receptor (beta chain) sequence. The investigators amplified TCR beta CDR3 regions from RNA transcripts. First-round RT-PCR with HTBI primers amplified the TCR CDR3 region. From the multiplex PCR reads, TCRdb called clonotypes with MiXCR, one entry per CDR3 protein. Found here are 550,000 to 700,000 distinct CDR3 sequences, 14% to 15% of them singletons; the top ten hold about 4.5%. The record originates from a study of T cells in Graves' hyperthyroidism and ophthalmopathy. J gave up 3 bases and V 5 bases, and 4 bases lay outside the gene matches. The germline CDR1 and CDR2 sequences are SEHNR and FQNEAQ (reference sequence). CDR3 length equals 13 residues. The cohort's ophthalmopathy patients, a group with duration under 3 months, had a Clinical Activity Score of at least 3 and a NOSPECS grade of at least 4.

The chain is built from TRBV7-9 and TRBJ2-7; 7 bases align to TRBD1. The specimen was blood. The receptor was derived from a woman aged 40 to 50 with Graves' ophthalmopathy. CDR3 DNA sequence: TGTGCCAGCAGCGACCGGGACAGCTACGAGCAGTACTTC. This codes for CASSDRDSYEQYF. Complete variable domain (other parts from reference TRBV7-9 and TRBJ2-7): DTGVSQNPRHKITKRGQNVTFRCDPISEHNRLYWYRQTLGQGPEFLTYFQNEAQLEKSRLLSDRFSAERPKGSFSTLEIQRTEQGDSAMYLCASSDRDSYEQYFGPGTRLTVT.